Below, 21 T cell receptor beta chains from the same sample are listed, as sequenced in a study of blood T cell repertoires in COVID-19. The protocol was immunoSEQ multiplex PCR, while the TCRdb copy is restricted to in-frame clones and leaves out a portion. The table records roughly 170,000 clones, over 80% of them present only once. Sequencing input: PBMCs or T cells enriched from blood (not recorded which). These receptors came from a woman aged 45-65 years who had recovered from COVID-19.

This clone was seen more than once but under ten times. This sequence joins TRBV6-2 or TRBV6-3 and TRBJ2-3, with D maybe TRBD2 (6 bases). The germline gives CDR1 MNHEY, CDR2 SVGEGT. The CDR3 contains 15 residues. V dropped 0 bases and J dropped 4 bases, with 11 bases sitting between them. The CDR3 sequence: CASSYSSGRSDTQYF. CDR3 DNA: TGTGCCAGCAGTTACTCGAGTGGGAGGTCAGATACGCAGTATTTT.

The rearrangement links TRBV19 to TRBJ2-3; TRBD2 agrees at 10 bases. Trimming cost V 1 base and J 4 bases; bases outside gene matches: 8. The CDR3 has 17 residues. Germline loops: CDR1 LNHDA, CDR2 SQIVND (reference sequence). The DNA for the CDR3 is TGTGCCAGTAGTATAGGAAGCGGGAGGGCCAGCGCAGATACGCAGTATTTT. Amino acids: CASSIGSGRASADTQYF.

On this clone itself: Mismatch with germline at one junction end may stem from a read error. The rearrangement links TRBV7-7 to TRBJ2-5, with D possibly TRBD2 on 5 matching bases. Germline CDR1 is SSHAT and CDR2 is FNYEAQ (reference sequence). This CDR3 comprises 13 residues. The CDR3 bases are TGTGCTAGCAAGCTAGCCCAAGAAGAGACCCAGTACTTC. Residues: CASKLAQEETQYF.

The CDR3 sequence is CAISEAPRAGNYGYTF. The CDR3 region has the DNA TGTGCCATCAGTGAGGCCCCCCGGGCAGGGAACTATGGCTACACCTTC. The genes are TRBV10-3 and TRBJ1-2; a weak D match, TRBD1 (5 bases). Germline assignment: CDR1 ENHRY and CDR2 SYGVKD. V lost 2 bases and J 2 bases, leaving 15 bases between the germline ends. The CDR3 consists of 16 residues.

This rearrangement joins TRBV7-9 to TRBJ2-7, with D maybe TRBD2 (6 bases). The CDR3 runs to 14 residues. In germline, CDR1 is SEHNR, CDR2 FQNEAQ (reference sequence). The ends were cut back, 3 bases at V and 6 bases at J, with 15 bases in the middle. The CDR3 nucleotides are TGTGCCAGCAGCTTCGGGGGACGCGGTAGCGAGCAGTACGTC. This translates into CASSFGGRGSEQYV.

The chain recombines TRBV28 with TRBJ1-6; D perhaps matches TRBD1 (6 bases). Per germline, CDR1 MDHEN and CDR2 SYDVKM. V lost 5 bases to trimming and J lost 4 bases, with 12 bases between them. This CDR3 has 15 residues. DNA of the CDR3: TGTGCCAGCAGTCTGCCCGACAGGTATAATTCACCCCTCCACTTT. As protein: CASSLPDRYNSPLHF.

Comments on this clone: The junction departs from the called germline gene at one end, perhaps through a read error. V is TRBV7-9 and J is TRBJ2-3; D ambiguous. Germline-derived CDR1 and CDR2 are SEHNR and FQNEAQ (reference sequence). The CDR3 has 10 residues. The CDR3 DNA reads as TGTGCCAGCAGTTCGGAGACGACTCATTTT. Residues: CASSSETTHF.

The V and J genes are TRBV27 and TRBJ1-2, with a possible D match to TRBD1 (6 bases). CDR3 length equals 14 residues. With 6 bases removed from V and 6 bases from J, the gap between germline ends came to 17 bases. Germline CDR1 reads MNHEY; CDR2 reads SMNVEV (reference sequence). CDR3 in DNA: TGTGCCAGCAGCCTCTGGGGGGGGGCGGATGGCTACACCTTC. Encoded protein: CASSLWGGADGYTF.

The V call is TRBV5-1, the J call TRBJ1-3, with TRBD1 identical over 7 bases. Per germline, CDR1 SGHRS and CDR2 YFSETQ. Trimming removed 8 bases from V and 0 bases from J; junction bases left unmatched: 5. CDR3 length: 14 residues. The CDR3 region is CASRQGNSGNTIYF. CDR3 DNA: TGCGCCAGTCGACAGGGAAACTCTGGAAACACCATATATTTT.

This clone appeared a single time. This chain uses TRBV30 with TRBJ1-2, with D perhaps TRBD1 (6 bases). V lost 8 bases to trimming and J lost 4 bases, with 11 bases between them. CDR3 length: 11 amino acids. The germline V gene encodes CDR1 GTSNPN and CDR2 SVGIG (reference sequence). This CDR3 reads CAQDSRYGYTF. The DNA for the CDR3 is TGTGCCCAGGACAGCCGCTATGGCTACACCTTC. The full variable domain, with the rest looked up from reference TRBV30 and TRBJ1-2, is SQTIHQWPATLVQPVGSPLSLECTVEGTSNPNLYWYRQAAGRGLQLLFYSVGIGQISSEVPQNLSASRPQDRQFILSSKKLLLSDSGFYLCAQDSRYGYTFGSGTRLTVV.

This chain links TRBV7-2 with TRBJ1-2; D call uncertain. The CDR3 spans 14 residues. CDR1 is SGHTA and CDR2 is FQGNSA in the germline V gene. Between the trimmed V and J ends, which lost 0 bases and 2 bases, there was a span of 7 bases. The CDR3 DNA reads TGTGCCAGCAGCTTAGCGGTACAGAACTATGGCTACACCTTC. Encoded protein: CASSLAVQNYGYTF.

The genes are TRBV20-1 and TRBJ1-5; tentative D call: TRBD1 (5 bases). Germline V gene data show CDR1 as DFQATT and CDR2 as SNEGSKA (reference sequence). Trimming stripped 3 bases from V and 1 base from J, with 16 bases between. The CDR3 runs to 16 residues. The CDR3 bases are TGCAGTGCTAGTCAGGACACTCGCCGGAGCAATCAGCCCCAGCATTTT. Translated, it gives CSASQDTRRSNQPQHF.

At least ten counts were recorded for this clone. This sequence joins TRBV19 and TRBJ1-5; maybe TRBD1 (6 bases). Germline lookup yields CDR1 LNHDA and CDR2 SQIVND (reference sequence). V was pared by 6 bases and J by 2 bases, with 20 bases between. The length of the CDR3 is 17 residues. Written as DNA, the CDR3 is TGTGCCAGTAGCAGCCCCGGGGGGCCACCGGGCAATCAGCCCCAGCATTTT. This sequence encodes CASSSPGGPPGNQPQHF.

The chain joins TRBV11-3 to TRBJ1-1, with D unclear. The CDR3 length is 13 residues. The V and J ends lost 5 bases and 1 base respectively, with 8 bases between them. In germline, CDR1 is SGHNT, CDR2 YENEEA. As DNA, the CDR3 is TGTGCCAGCAGCGCCGCAGGGAACACTGAAGCTTTCTTT. Residues: CASSAAGNTEAFF.

The rearrangement uses TRBV25-1 and TRBJ2-3; 8 bases line up with TRBD1. Germline assignment: CDR1 MGHDK and CDR2 SYGVNS. This CDR3 comprises 13 residues. The V and J ends lost 4 bases and 6 bases, in that order; junction bases with no gene match: 3. The CDR3: CASSARTGDTQYF. As DNA, the CDR3 is TGTGCCAGCAGTGCACGGACAGGGGATACGCAGTATTTT. Complete variable domain (other parts from reference TRBV25-1 and TRBJ2-3): EADIYQTPRYLVIGTGKKITLECSQTMGHDKMYWYQQDPGMELHLIHYSYGVNSTEKGDLSSESTVSRIRTEHFPLTLESARPSHTSQYLCASSARTGDTQYFGPGTRLTVL.

CDR3 protein: CASSSSGEYYGYTF. The DNA for the CDR3 is TGTGCCAGTAGTTCATCAGGGGAATACTATGGCTACACCTTC. The chain recombines TRBV19 with TRBJ1-2; a weak D match, TRBD1 (6 bases). CDR3 length equals 14 residues. The V gene lost 5 bases and the J gene lost 3 bases, with 13 bases spanning the gap. Germline V gene lookup returns CDR1 LNHDA and CDR2 SQIVND (reference sequence).

The chain is built from TRBV19 and TRBJ1-4; 11 bases align to TRBD1. Germline CDR1 reads LNHDA; CDR2 reads SQIVND (reference sequence). V trimming: 9 bases; J trimming: 8 bases; junction bases outside the gene matches: 5. The CDR3 is made up of 13 amino acids. The CDR3 region has the DNA TGTGCCAGCCAGGACAGGGGGCTAGAAAAACTGTTTTTT. It codes for CASQDRGLEKLFF.

J is TRBJ2-1 and V is TRBV5-1; 14 positions match TRBD2. This CDR3 contains 16 residues. J was trimmed by 4 bases and V by 3 bases; bases with no gene match: 3. Germline V gene sequence: CDR1 SGHRS, CDR2 YFSETQ. This CDR3 is CASSSGTSGSYNEQFF. The DNA of the CDR3 is TGCGCCAGCAGCTCGGGGACTAGCGGGAGTTACAATGAGCAGTTCTTC.

This clone has just one count. The chain uses TRBV6-5 and TRBJ1-6; a weak D match, TRBD1 (5 bases). CDR1 is MNHEY, CDR2 SVGAGI, per germline. Trimming took off 0 bases at V and 7 bases at J, with 13 bases between the two ends. There are 16 residues in the CDR3. CDR3 coding DNA: TGTGCCAGCAGTTACTCGGACGGACATACCAATTCACCCCTCCACTTT. Translated: CASSYSDGHTNSPLHF.

V is TRBV27 and J is TRBJ1-2, with D possibly TRBD1 on 6 matching bases. The V gene lost 5 bases and the J gene lost 3 bases, with 16 bases spanning the gap. Per the germline V gene, CDR1 is MNHEY and CDR2 is SMNVEV (reference sequence). The CDR3 contains 15 residues. The CDR3: CASSQAPGVDYGYTF. CDR3 coding DNA: TGTGCCAGCAGTCAAGCCCCAGGGGTTGACTATGGCTACACCTTC.

V is TRBV3-1 (or the pseudogene TRBV3-2) and J is TRBJ1-6; D perhaps matches TRBD1 (5 bases). Germline CDR1 and CDR2: LGHDT and YNNKEL (reference sequence). Trimming cost V 4 bases and J 0 bases, with 22 bases left between them. The CDR3 runs 20 residues. CDR3 sequence (DNA): TGTGCCAGCAGCCCTTATTTAACCGGACACCTGAGCTCCTATAATTCACCCCTCCACTTT. This encodes CASSPYLTGHLSSYNSPLHF.